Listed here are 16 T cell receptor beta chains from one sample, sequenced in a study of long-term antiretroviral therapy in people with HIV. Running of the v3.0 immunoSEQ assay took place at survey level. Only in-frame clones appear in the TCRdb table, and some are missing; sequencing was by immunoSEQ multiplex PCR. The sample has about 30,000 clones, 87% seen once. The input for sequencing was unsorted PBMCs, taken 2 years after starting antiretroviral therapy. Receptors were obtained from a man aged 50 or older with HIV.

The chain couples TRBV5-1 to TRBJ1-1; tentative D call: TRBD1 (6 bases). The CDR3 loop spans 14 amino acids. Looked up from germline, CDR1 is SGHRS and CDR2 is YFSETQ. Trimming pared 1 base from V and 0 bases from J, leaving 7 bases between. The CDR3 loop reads CASSLTGMNTEAFF. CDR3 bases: TGCGCCAGCAGCTTGACAGGGATGAACACTGAAGCTTTCTTT.

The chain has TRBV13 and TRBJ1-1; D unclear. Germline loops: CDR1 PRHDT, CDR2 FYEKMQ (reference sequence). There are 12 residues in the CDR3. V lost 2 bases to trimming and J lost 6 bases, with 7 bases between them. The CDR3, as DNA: TGTGCCAGCAGCTTAATTGGCCCTGAAGCTTTCTTT. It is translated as CASSLIGPEAFF. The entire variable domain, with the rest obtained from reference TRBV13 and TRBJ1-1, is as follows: AAGVIQSPRHLIKEKRETATLKCYPIPRHDTVYWYQQGPGQDPQFLISFYEKMQSDKGSIPDRFSAQQFSDYHSELNMSSLELGDSALYFCASSLIGPEAFFGQGTRLTVV.

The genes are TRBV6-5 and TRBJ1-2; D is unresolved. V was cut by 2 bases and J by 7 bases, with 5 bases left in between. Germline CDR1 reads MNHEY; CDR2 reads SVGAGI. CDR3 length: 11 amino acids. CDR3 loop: CASSYTLGYTF. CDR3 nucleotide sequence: TGTGCCAGCAGTTACACCCTTGGCTACACCTTC.

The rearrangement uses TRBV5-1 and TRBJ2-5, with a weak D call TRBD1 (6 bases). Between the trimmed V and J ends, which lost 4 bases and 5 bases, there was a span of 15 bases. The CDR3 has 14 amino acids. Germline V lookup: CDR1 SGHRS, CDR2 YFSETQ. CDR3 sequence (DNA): TGCGCCAGCAGCCCTGGGACAATCGGGGAGACCCAGTACTTC. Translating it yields CASSPGTIGETQYF.

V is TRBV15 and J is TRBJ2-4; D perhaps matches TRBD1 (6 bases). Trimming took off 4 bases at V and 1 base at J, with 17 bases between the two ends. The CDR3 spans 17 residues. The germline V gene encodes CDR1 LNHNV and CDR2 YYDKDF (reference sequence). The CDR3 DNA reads TGTGCCACCAGCACCCGACTCCAGGGGATGGCCAAAAACATTCAGTACTTC. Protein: CATSTRLQGMAKNIQYF. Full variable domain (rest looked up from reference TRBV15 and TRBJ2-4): DAMVIQNPRYQVTQFGKPVTLSCSQTLNHNVMYWYQQKSSQAPKLLFHYYDKDFNNEADTPDNFQSRRPNTSFCFLDIRSPGLGDTAMYLCATSTRLQGMAKNIQYFGAGTRLSVL.

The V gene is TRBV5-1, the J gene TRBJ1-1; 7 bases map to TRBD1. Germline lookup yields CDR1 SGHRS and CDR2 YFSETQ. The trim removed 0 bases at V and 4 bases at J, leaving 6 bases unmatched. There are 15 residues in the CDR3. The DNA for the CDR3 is TGCGCCAGCAGCTTGGAGGGGGCGAGCAGCACTGAAGCTTTCTTT. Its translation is CASSLEGASSTEAFF.

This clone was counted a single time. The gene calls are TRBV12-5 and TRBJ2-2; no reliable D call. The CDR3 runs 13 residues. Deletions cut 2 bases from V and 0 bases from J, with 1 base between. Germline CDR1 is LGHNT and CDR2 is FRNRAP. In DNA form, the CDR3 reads TGTGCTAGTGGTTTGTCGAACACCGGGGAGCTGTTTTTT. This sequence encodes CASGLSNTGELFF.

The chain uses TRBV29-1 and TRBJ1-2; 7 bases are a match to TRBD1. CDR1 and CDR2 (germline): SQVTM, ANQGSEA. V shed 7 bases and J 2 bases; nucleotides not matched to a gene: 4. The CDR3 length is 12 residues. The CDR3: CSGTTGNYGYTF. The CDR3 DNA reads TGCAGCGGTACGACAGGGAACTATGGCTACACCTTC.

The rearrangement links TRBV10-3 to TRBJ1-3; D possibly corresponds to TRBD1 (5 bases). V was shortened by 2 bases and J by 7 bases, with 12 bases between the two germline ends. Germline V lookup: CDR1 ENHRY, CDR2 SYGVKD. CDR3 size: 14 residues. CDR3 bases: TGTGCCATCAGTGAGGTCGGGGCCGGGAACACCATATATTTT. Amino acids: CAISEVGAGNTIYF.

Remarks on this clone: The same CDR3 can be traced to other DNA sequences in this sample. The CDR3 sequence is CASSPGQGAYEQYF. As DNA, the CDR3 is TGTGCCAGCTCACCCGGACAGGGGGCCTACGAGCAGTACTTC. The rearrangement links TRBV18 to TRBJ2-7; 10 nucleotides agree with TRBD1. This CDR3 spans 14 amino acids. Germline CDR1 reads KGHSH; CDR2 reads LQKENI. J lost 2 bases, V lost 3 bases, and 1 base had no gene match. The full variable domain, in which reference TRBV18 and TRBJ2-7 provide the parts outside the CDR3, is NAGVMQNPRHLVRRRGQEARLRCSPMKGHSHVYWYRQLPEEGLKFMVYLQKENIIDESGMPKERFSAEFPKEGPSILRIQQVVRGDSAAYFCASSPGQGAYEQYFGPGTRLTVT.

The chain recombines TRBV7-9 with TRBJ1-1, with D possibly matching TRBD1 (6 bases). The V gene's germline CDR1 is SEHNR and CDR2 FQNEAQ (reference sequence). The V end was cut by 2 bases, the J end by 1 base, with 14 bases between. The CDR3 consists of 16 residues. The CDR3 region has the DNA TGTGCCAGCAGCTTAAAGGGTGTACAGGGGAACACTGAAGCTTTCTTT. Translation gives CASSLKGVQGNTEAFF. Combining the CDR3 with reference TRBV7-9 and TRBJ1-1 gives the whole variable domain DTGVSQNPRHKITKRGQNVTFRCDPISEHNRLYWYRQTLGQGPEFLTYFQNEAQLEKSRLLSDRFSAERPKGSFSTLEIQRTEQGDSAMYLCASSLKGVQGNTEAFFGQGTRLTVV.

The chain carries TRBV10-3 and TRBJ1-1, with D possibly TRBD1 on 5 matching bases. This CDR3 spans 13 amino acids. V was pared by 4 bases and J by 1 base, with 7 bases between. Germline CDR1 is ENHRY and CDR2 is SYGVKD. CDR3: CAISAGQNTEAFF. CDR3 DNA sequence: TGTGCCATCAGTGCGGGGCAGAACACTGAAGCTTTCTTT.

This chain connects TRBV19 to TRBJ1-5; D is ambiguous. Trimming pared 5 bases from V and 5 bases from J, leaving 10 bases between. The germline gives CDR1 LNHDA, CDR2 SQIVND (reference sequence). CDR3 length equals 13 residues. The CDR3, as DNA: TGTGCCAGTAGTGAGACGGTCGATCAGCCCCAGCATTTT. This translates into CASSETVDQPQHF.

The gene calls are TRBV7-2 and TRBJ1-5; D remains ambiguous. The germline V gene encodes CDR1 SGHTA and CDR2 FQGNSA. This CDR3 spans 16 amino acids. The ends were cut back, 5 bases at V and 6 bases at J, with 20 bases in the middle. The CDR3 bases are TGTGCCAGCAGCATAGGGCGTGGTACGAAGGGTCAGCCCCAGCATTTT. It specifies CASSIGRGTKGQPQHF.

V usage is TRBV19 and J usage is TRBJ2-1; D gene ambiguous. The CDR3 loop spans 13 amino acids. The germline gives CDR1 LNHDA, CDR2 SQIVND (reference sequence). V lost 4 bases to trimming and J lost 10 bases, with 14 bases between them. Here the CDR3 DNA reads TGTGCCAGTAGTACCGGACCCCTGATGGAGCAGTTCTTC. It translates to CASSTGPLMEQFF.

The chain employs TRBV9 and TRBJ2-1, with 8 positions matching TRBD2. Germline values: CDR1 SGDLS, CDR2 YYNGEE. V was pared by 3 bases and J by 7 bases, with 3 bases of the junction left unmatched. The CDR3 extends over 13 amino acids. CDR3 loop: CASSAAGGNEQFF. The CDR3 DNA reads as TGTGCCAGCAGCGCCGCGGGGGGTAATGAGCAGTTCTTC.